These 31 T cell receptor beta chains were sequenced from one sample in a study of shared clonotypes between healthy human individuals. Only in-frame clones appear in the TCRdb table, and some are missing; sequencing was by immunoSEQ multiplex PCR. The table has roughly 500,000 clones, roughly four fifths seen once. Sequencing was carried out using PBMCs. The receptors were gathered from a woman in her 40s in good health. Some clones in this sample may be carry-over from other donors' samples.

This chain joins TRBV7-9 and TRBJ1-4; unclear D gene. The V end was cut by 0 bases, the J end by 3 bases, with 14 bases between. Germline-derived CDR1 and CDR2 are SEHNR and FQNEAQ (reference sequence). The CDR3 has 17 amino acids. The CDR3, as DNA: TGTGCCAGCAGCTTAGCGCTAGGAGGGCCGGCTAATGAAAAACTGTTTTTT. This gives the protein CASSLALGGPANEKLFF.

The chain joins TRBV11-2 to TRBJ2-1; D might be TRBD2 (6 bases). The CDR3 is made up of 17 amino acids. V dropped 6 bases and J dropped 2 bases, with 20 bases sitting between them. Germline V gives CDR1 SGHAT, CDR2 FQNNGV. The CDR3 nucleotides read TGTGCCAGCAGGCCGGGACCGGGACTCCTAGCCTACAATGAGCAGTTCTTC. Translated: CASRPGPGLLAYNEQFF.

This chain connects TRBV5-4 to TRBJ1-1, with 9 nucleotides matching TRBD1. After removal of 3 bases from V and 1 base from J, the junction contained 4 bases not matched to a gene. Looked up from germline, CDR1 is SGHNT and CDR2 is YYREEE (reference sequence). The CDR3 runs 15 residues. CDR3 sequence: CASSYPGQGNTEAFF. The CDR3 DNA is TGTGCCAGCAGCTATCCGGGACAGGGGAACACTGAAGCTTTCTTT.

This clone was counted many times. No DNA is shown, since the ends of the CDR3 on it are uncertain; the CDR3 is the one TCRdb lists. The gene calls are TRBV9 and TRBJ2-1; TRBD2 is the table's D call and was not checked against the DNA. Counting both end residues, the CDR3 totals 15 amino acids. Germline loops: CDR1 SGDLS, CDR2 YYNGEE. Here the CDR3 reads CASSVAPGATSKPFF.

The rearrangement uses TRBV7-9 and TRBJ2-5; D may correspond to TRBD1 or TRBD2 (5 bases each). The germline V gene encodes CDR1 SEHNR and CDR2 FQNEAQ (reference sequence). Trimming took 4 bases from V and 4 from J, leaving 19 bases between them. There are 16 residues in the CDR3. CDR3 sequence (DNA): TGTGCCAGCAGCTCGTCCGGGACCCCGAGAGGAGAGACCCAGTACTTC. This gives the protein CASSSSGTPRGETQYF.

The rearrangement joins TRBV11-3 to TRBJ2-1; D may be TRBD1 (5 bases). This CDR3 contains 15 residues. Germline values: CDR1 SGHNT, CDR2 YENEEA. V was shortened by 2 bases and J by 0 bases, with 8 bases between the two germline ends. CDR3 protein: CASSLRGDSYNEQFF. CDR3 coding DNA: TGTGCCAGCAGCTTAAGGGGCGACTCCTACAATGAGCAGTTCTTC.

V usage is TRBV11-2 and J usage is TRBJ2-7; TRBD2 matches at 9 bases. The germline CDR1 and CDR2 sequences are SGHAT and FQNNGV. V was clipped by 1 base and J by 4 bases; unmatched bases: 5. The CDR3 is made up of 15 amino acids. The CDR3 sequence is CASSLVAGVIYEQYF. CDR3 DNA sequence: TGTGCCAGCAGCTTAGTAGCGGGAGTTATTTACGAGCAGTACTTC.

This chain joins TRBV5-4 and TRBJ2-5; 8 bases align to TRBD2. Trimming cost V 2 bases and J 2 bases; bases outside gene matches: 8. The CDR3 totals 16 residues. CDR1 is SGHNT and CDR2 is YYREEE in the germline V gene (reference sequence). DNA for the CDR3: TGTGCCAGCAGCTTAGGGGCAGCGGGGGCACAAGAGACCCAGTACTTC. This sequence encodes CASSLGAAGAQETQYF.

As concerns this clone: A read error may account for a junction end that differs from germline. The chain carries TRBV28 and TRBJ2-7, with D perhaps TRBD2 (5 bases). The CDR3 contains 13 residues. Germline CDR1 and CDR2: MDHEN and SYDVKM. In nucleotides, the CDR3 is TGTGCCAGCAGTTTAAGAGGGTCCCGGGTCTTTAACTTC. Translation: CASSLRGSRVFNF.

This clone was seen a single time. The gene calls are TRBV28 and TRBJ1-2; TRBD1 might be the D (5 bases). Looked up from germline, CDR1 is MDHEN and CDR2 is SYDVKM. This CDR3 is built from 13 residues. The germline V and J ends were trimmed by 6 bases and 4 bases, with 12 bases remaining between them. CDR3 sequence reads: CASSATVSYGYTF. As DNA, the CDR3 is TGTGCCAGCAGCGCGACAGTCTCCTATGGCTACACCTTC.

The chain carries TRBV21-1 and TRBJ2-2; the table's D call of TRBD1 was not tested on the DNA. TRBV21-1 is marked as a pseudogene. The CDR3 covers 14 residues. DNA for the CDR3: TGTGCCAGCAGCACCCGGGACAGCACCGGGGAGCTGTTTTTT. Its translation is CASSTRDSTGELFF.

The V call is TRBV18, the J call TRBJ2-4; TRBD2 is a possible D gene (6 bases). The CDR3 contains 15 residues. V was clipped by 3 bases and J by 9 bases, with 18 bases between them. In germline, CDR1 is KGHSH, CDR2 LQKENI. The CDR3 nucleotides read TGTGCCAGCTCACCGGGGGAGGCCTCTAGGGGCATTCAGTACTTC. The encoded protein is CASSPGEASRGIQYF.

This chain connects TRBV20-1 to TRBJ2-1; D uncertain. V was trimmed by 6 bases and J by 8 bases, leaving 8 bases between them. This CDR3 is 10 amino acids long. The V gene's germline CDR1 is DFQATT and CDR2 SNEGSKA (reference sequence). In nucleotides, the CDR3 is TGCAGTGCGGCCAGGTATGAGCAGTTCTTC. It yields the protein CSAARYEQFF.

In the case of this clone: This is likely an artifact of a read error, given a far larger clone one base away. This sample includes further DNA sequences coding for the same CDR3. This sequence joins TRBV2 and TRBJ1-5; D may be TRBD1 (6 bases). The CDR3 runs 15 residues. The germline V gene encodes CDR1 SNHLY and CDR2 FYNNEI. This CDR3 reads CASSEGGFSNQPQHF. CDR3 DNA: TGCGCCAGCAGTGAAGGGGGATTTAGCAATCAGCCCCAGCATTTT.

The genes are TRBV5-1 and TRBJ2-3, with D perhaps TRBD1 or TRBD2 (6 bases each). CDR1 is SGHRS, CDR2 YFSETQ, per germline. V gave up 3 bases and J gave up 1 base, with 15 bases separating them. This CDR3 comprises 16 residues. The CDR3 DNA reads as TGCGCCAGCAGCTATGATGGACAGCGGGGCACAGATACGCAGTATTTT. As protein: CASSYDGQRGTDTQYF.

The chain links TRBV30 to TRBJ1-2; perhaps TRBD1 as D (5 bases). There are 17 residues in the CDR3. Germline CDR1 reads GTSNPN; CDR2 reads SVGIG (reference sequence). V was trimmed by 0 bases and J by 1 base, leaving 18 bases between them. The CDR3, as DNA: TGTGCCTGGAGTGTACGGACACCCCAAAGTCTTAACTATGGCTACACCTTC. As protein: CAWSVRTPQSLNYGYTF. Filled out from reference TRBV30 and TRBJ1-2, the complete variable domain reads SQTIHQWPATLVQPVGSPLSLECTVEGTSNPNLYWYRQAAGRGLQLLFYSVGIGQISSEVPQNLSASRPQDRQFILSSKKLLLSDSGFYLCAWSVRTPQSLNYGYTFGSGTRLTVV.

The rearrangement links TRBV27 to TRBJ2-7, with D perhaps matching TRBD2 (6 bases). Trimming removed 6 bases from V and 4 bases from J, with 16 bases in between. Germline CDR1 reads MNHEY; CDR2 reads SMNVEV (reference sequence). There are 14 residues in the CDR3. CDR3 nucleotides: TGTGCCAGCAGAGGCCCGGGACTTAAATACGAGCAGTACTTC. Its translation is CASRGPGLKYEQYF.

V gene TRBV7-9 combines with J gene TRBJ2-3, with D tentatively TRBD1 or TRBD2 (5 bases each). The germline V gene has CDR1 SEHNR and CDR2 FQNEAQ (reference sequence). CDR3 length equals 14 residues. V was trimmed by 1 base and J by 5 bases, leaving 10 bases between them. Here the CDR3 reads CASSLVGDEDTQYF. CDR3 DNA: TGTGCCAGCAGCTTAGTGGGGGATGAAGATACGCAGTATTTT.

The V gene is TRBV4-1, the J gene TRBJ2-1; TRBD1 matches 10 bases. The CDR3 runs to 17 residues. CDR1 is MGHRA, CDR2 YSYEKL, per germline. V shed 1 base and J 0 bases; nucleotides not matched to a gene: 3. CDR3 region: CASSQGQGASSYNEQFF. The CDR3 DNA sequence: TGCGCCAGCAGCCAAGGACAGGGGGCCAGCTCCTACAATGAGCAGTTCTTC.

CDR3 coding DNA: TGTGCCAGCAGCCCCTTCGGGAATGAGCAGTTCTTC. Translated: CASSPFGNEQFF. The V gene is TRBV25-1, the J gene TRBJ2-1; D unclear. V was clipped by 6 bases and J by 7 bases, with 10 bases between them. The CDR3 extends over 12 amino acids. Germline V lookup: CDR1 MGHDK, CDR2 SYGVNS.

This clone appeared a few times. The rearrangement joins TRBV7-9 to TRBJ2-6, with D possibly matching TRBD1 (5 bases). V lost 2 bases to trimming and J lost 0 bases, with 11 bases between them. The CDR3 loop spans 17 amino acids. The germline gives CDR1 SEHNR, CDR2 FQNEAQ (reference sequence). The CDR3 here is CASSLYPGSSGANVLTF. CDR3 sequence (DNA): TGTGCCAGCAGCTTATACCCAGGGTCCTCTGGGGCCAACGTCCTGACTTTC. Full variable domain (remainder filled in from reference TRBV7-9 and TRBJ2-6): DTGVSQNPRHKITKRGQNVTFRCDPISEHNRLYWYRQTLGQGPEFLTYFQNEAQLEKSRLLSDRFSAERPKGSFSTLEIQRTEQGDSAMYLCASSLYPGSSGANVLTFGAGSRLTVL.

The J gene is TRBJ2-7, the V gene TRBV28, with 12 bases aligning to TRBD2. CDR1 and CDR2 (germline): MDHEN, SYDVKM. The CDR3 runs 15 residues. Trimming cost V 6 bases and J 3 bases; bases outside gene matches: 6. This CDR3 is CASRSLAGGRYEQYF. The CDR3, as DNA: TGTGCCAGCAGATCTCTAGCGGGAGGGCGCTACGAGCAGTACTTC. Supplemented by reference TRBV28 and TRBJ2-7, the full variable domain reads DVKVTQSSRYLVKRTGEKVFLECVQDMDHENMFWYRQDPGLGLRLIYFSYDVKMKEKGDIPEGYSVSREKKERFSLILESASTNQTSMYLCASRSLAGGRYEQYFGPGTRLTVT.

CDR3: CASSVAPGTAFYEQYF. In DNA, the CDR3 is TGTGCCAGCAGCGTAGCCCCCGGGACTGCCTTCTACGAGCAGTACTTC. V and J are TRBV9 and TRBJ2-7; a possible D gene is TRBD2 (6 bases). The length of the CDR3 is 16 residues. Deletions cut 0 bases from V and 3 bases from J, with 16 bases between. CDR1 is SGDLS, CDR2 YYNGEE, per germline.

Note on this clone: A much larger clone differs by one base, so this may be a read error. At the DNA level, this CDR3 is encoded by other sequences in the same sample as well. V gene TRBV30 combines with J gene TRBJ1-1; perhaps TRBD1 as D (5 bases). The V and J ends lost 3 bases and 2 bases respectively, with 16 bases between them. Germline CDR1 is GTSNPN and CDR2 is SVGIG (reference sequence). This CDR3 region has 15 residues. In DNA, the CDR3 is TGTGCCTGGAGCCTACCTTTGGGACTTAACACTGAAGCTTTCTTT. It is translated as CAWSLPLGLNTEAFF.

The chain joins TRBV11-2 to TRBJ2-1; 13 nucleotides align to TRBD2. This CDR3 comprises 18 residues. The trim removed 5 bases at V and 6 bases at J, leaving 13 bases unmatched. The germline gives CDR1 SGHAT, CDR2 FQNNGV. CDR3 nucleotide sequence: TGTGCCAGCAGCGGGCCGGATGGACTAGCGGGAGTGGGCAATGAGCAGTTCTTC. Translation: CASSGPDGLAGVGNEQFF.

The chain combines TRBV27 with TRBJ1-1, with D unclear. CDR1 MNHEY and CDR2 SMNVEV come from the germline V gene (reference sequence). The CDR3 sequence is 12 residues long. V lost 6 bases to trimming and J lost 5 bases, with 10 bases between them. The CDR3 sequence: CASRGMWTEAFF. The CDR3 DNA is TGTGCCAGCAGGGGGATGTGGACTGAAGCTTTCTTT.

This chain uses TRBV2 with TRBJ2-7, with D perhaps TRBD2 (6 bases). The CDR3 is 14 amino acids. Trimming removed 2 bases from V and 4 bases from J, with 12 bases in between. Germline loops: CDR1 SNHLY, CDR2 FYNNEI. CDR3 nucleotide sequence: TGTGCCAGCAGTGAACAGGGTGGAGGGTACGAGCAGTACTTC. This encodes CASSEQGGGYEQYF. Combining the CDR3 with reference TRBV2 and TRBJ2-7 gives the whole variable domain EPEVTQTPSHQVTQMGQEVILRCVPISNHLYFYWYRQILGQKVEFLVSFYNNEISEKSEIFDDQFSVERPDGSNFTLKIRSTKLEDSAMYFCASSEQGGGYEQYFGPGTRLTVT.

This sequence joins TRBV28 and TRBJ2-7, with TRBD2 matching 7 bases. Germline CDR1 reads MDHEN; CDR2 reads SYDVKM. After removal of 7 bases from V and 5 bases from J, the junction contained 2 bases not matched to a gene. The CDR3 totals 11 residues. The CDR3 sequence: CASTRGDEQYF. In DNA, the CDR3 is TGTGCCAGCACCCGGGGGGACGAGCAGTACTTC.

CDR3 protein: CASSPRTSGSDEQFF. The DNA for the CDR3 is TGTGCCAGCAGCCCCCGGACTAGCGGGAGTGATGAGCAGTTCTTC. The gene calls are TRBV7-8 and TRBJ2-1; 13 bases align to TRBD2. CDR1 is SGHVS and CDR2 is FQNEAQ in the germline V gene. The CDR3 has 15 amino acids. Trimming removed 5 bases from V and 8 bases from J; junction bases left unmatched: 6.

This clone was observed a few times. This chain links TRBV30 with TRBJ2-5; possible D gene TRBD1, 6 bases. The end of the DNA aligns better with TRBJ2-7, so the J call may be wrong. The CDR3 covers 12 residues. In germline, CDR1 is GTSNPN, CDR2 SVGIG (reference sequence). This chain's CDR3 is CAWSVHRDEQYF. In DNA form, the CDR3 reads TGTGCCTGGAGTGTACACAGGGACGAGCAGTACTTC.

This clone was seen more than once but under ten times. The chain is built from TRBV19 and TRBJ2-4; 11 bases fit TRBD1. Germline trimming cut 1 base from V and 5 bases from J; bases unmatched to any gene: 13. The CDR3 spans 19 residues. Looked up from germline, CDR1 is LNHDA and CDR2 is SQIVND (reference sequence). In DNA form, the CDR3 reads TGTGCCAGTAGTATAGCCGGACAGGGGGCGGTTGGAAACGAAAACATTCAGTACTTC. It yields the protein CASSIAGQGAVGNENIQYF.